The 4 T cell receptor beta chains reported below all come from one sample, sequenced in a study of T cell repertoires in cytomegalovirus infection. Each CDR3 protein gets one entry after TCRdb re-called the reads with MiXCR. The repertoire holds about 900,000 distinct CDR3 sequences, around 32% seen once, with more than 12% in the top ten. No antigens are known for them. Specimen: cultured CD8+ T cells from PBMCs, collected from culture after CMV antigen stimulation. The receptors derive from a human donor in good health (CMV status not recorded). Some clones in this sample may be carry-over from other donors' samples.

This clonotype appeared many times. This chain uses TRBV7-2 with TRBJ2-7, with 10 bases matching TRBD1. CDR1 and CDR2 from the germline V gene are SGHTA and FQGNSA. V lost 4 bases to trimming and J lost 3 bases; unmatched junction nucleotides: 6. The CDR3 runs 15 residues. DNA for the CDR3: TGTGCCAGCAGCTCCTCCGGGACAGGGGTCTACGAGCAGTACTTC. It specifies CASSSSGTGVYEQYF.

This clonotype was recorded a few times. V gene TRBV11-2 combines with J gene TRBJ1-3, with D perhaps TRBD1 (6 bases). Germline V gene data show CDR1 as SGHAT and CDR2 as FQNNGV. The V end lost 5 bases, the J end lost 0 bases, and 11 bases lay between the germline ends. CDR3 length: 15 residues. CDR3 in amino acids: CASSPGAYSGNTIYF. The CDR3 DNA reads TGTGCCAGCAGCCCGGGGGCCTACTCTGGAAACACCATATATTTT.

This clonotype was seen more than once but under ten times. V gene TRBV5-8 combines with J gene TRBJ2-7; D is uncertain. The germline V gene has CDR1 SGHTS and CDR2 YDEGEE. CDR3 length: 12 amino acids. Trimming pared 5 bases from V and 5 bases from J, leaving 11 bases between. The CDR3 loop reads CASSQRGHEQYF. The CDR3 bases are TGTGCCAGCAGTCAGCGCGGACACGAGCAGTACTTC.

The chain couples TRBV12-3 or TRBV12-4 to TRBJ2-7; D possibly corresponds to TRBD2 (5 bases). This CDR3 has 13 amino acids. Trimming shortened V by 3 bases and J by 5 bases, and 11 bases separated the two germline ends. The chain's CDR3 is CASSFGVLDEQYF. As DNA, the CDR3 is TGTGCCAGCAGTTTCGGGGTTCTCGACGAGCAGTACTTC.